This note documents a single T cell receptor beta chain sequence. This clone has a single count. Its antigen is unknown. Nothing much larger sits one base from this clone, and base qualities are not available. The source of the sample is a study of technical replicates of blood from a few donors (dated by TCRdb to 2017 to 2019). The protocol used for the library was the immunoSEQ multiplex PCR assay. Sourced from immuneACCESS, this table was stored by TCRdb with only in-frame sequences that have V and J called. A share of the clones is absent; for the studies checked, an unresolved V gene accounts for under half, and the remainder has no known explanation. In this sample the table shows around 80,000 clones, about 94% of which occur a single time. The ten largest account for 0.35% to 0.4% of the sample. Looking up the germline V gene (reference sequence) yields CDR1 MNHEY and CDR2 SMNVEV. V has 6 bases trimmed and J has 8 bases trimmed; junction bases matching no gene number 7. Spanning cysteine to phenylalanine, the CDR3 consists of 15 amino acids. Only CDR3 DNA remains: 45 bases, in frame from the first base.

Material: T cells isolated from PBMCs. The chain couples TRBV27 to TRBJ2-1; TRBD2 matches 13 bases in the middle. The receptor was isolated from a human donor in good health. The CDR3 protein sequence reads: CASSRLAGGIDEQFF. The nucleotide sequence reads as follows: TGTGCCAGCAGCCGACTAGCGGGAGGTATCGATGAGCAGTTCTTC.